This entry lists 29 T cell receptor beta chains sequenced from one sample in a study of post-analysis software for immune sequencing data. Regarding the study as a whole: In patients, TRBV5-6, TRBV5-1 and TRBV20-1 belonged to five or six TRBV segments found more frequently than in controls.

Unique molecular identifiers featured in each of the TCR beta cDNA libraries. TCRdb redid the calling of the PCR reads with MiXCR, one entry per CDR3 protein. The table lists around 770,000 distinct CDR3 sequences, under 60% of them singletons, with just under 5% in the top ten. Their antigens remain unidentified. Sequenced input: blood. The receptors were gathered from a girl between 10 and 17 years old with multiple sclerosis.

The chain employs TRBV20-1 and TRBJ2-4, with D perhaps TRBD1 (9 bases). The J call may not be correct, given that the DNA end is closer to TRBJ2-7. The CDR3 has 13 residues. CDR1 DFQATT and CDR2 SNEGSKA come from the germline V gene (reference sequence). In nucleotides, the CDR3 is TGCAGTGCTCACGACAGGGGGACTAGCGAGCAGTACTTC. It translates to CSAHDRGTSEQYF.

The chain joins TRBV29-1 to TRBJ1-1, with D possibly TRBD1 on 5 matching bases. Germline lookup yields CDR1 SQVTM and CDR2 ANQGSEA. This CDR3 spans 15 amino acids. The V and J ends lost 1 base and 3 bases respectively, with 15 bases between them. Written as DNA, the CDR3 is TGCAGCGTTGAAGGAGGGGCGCGGGGACACACTGAAGCTTTCTTT. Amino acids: CSVEGGARGHTEAFF.

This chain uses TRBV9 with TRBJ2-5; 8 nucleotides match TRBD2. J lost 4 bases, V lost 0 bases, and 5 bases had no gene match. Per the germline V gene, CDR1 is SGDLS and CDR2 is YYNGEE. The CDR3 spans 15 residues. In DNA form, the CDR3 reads TGTGCCAGCAGCGTAGACGGGAGGGCCGGAGAGACCCAGTACTTC. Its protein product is CASSVDGRAGETQYF.

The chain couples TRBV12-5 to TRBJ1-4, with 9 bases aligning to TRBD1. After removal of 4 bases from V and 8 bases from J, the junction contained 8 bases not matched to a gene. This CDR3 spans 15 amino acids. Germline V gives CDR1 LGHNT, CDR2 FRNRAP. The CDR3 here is CASGCYRGRPEKLFF. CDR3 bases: TGTGCTAGTGGTTGTTACAGGGGGCGCCCCGAAAAACTGTTTTTT.

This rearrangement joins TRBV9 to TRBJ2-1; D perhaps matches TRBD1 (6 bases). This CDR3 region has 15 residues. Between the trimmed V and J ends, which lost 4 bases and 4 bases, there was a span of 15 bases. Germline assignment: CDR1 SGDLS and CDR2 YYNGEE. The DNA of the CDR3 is TGTGCCAGCAGCTCCCCGGGCAGGGGTTACAATGAGCAGTTCTTC. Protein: CASSSPGRGYNEQFF.

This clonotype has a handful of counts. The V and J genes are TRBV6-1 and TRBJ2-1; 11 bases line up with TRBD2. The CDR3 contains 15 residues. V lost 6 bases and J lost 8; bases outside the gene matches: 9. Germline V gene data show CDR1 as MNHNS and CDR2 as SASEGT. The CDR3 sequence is CASRLKLAGVDEQFF. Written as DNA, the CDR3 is TGTGCCAGCAGATTAAAACTAGCGGGAGTAGATGAGCAGTTCTTC.

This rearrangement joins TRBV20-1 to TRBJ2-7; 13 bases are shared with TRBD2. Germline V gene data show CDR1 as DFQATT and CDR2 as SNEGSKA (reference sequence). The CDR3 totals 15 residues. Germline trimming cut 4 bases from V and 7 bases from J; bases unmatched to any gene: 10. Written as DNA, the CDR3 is TGCAGTGCTATAGGACTAGCGGGAGTTCTGAGGGAGCAGTACTTC. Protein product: CSAIGLAGVLREQYF.

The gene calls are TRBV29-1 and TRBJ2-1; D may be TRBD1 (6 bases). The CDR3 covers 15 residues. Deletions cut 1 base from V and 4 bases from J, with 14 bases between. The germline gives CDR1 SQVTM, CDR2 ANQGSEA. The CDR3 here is CSVEGYRGGYNEQFF. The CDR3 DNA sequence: TGCAGCGTTGAAGGTTATAGAGGGGGTTACAATGAGCAGTTCTTC.

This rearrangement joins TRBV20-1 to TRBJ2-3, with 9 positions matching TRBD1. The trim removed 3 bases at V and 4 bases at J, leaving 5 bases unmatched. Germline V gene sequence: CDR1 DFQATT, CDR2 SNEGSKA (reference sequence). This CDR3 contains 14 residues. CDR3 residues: CSASQTGGSDTQYF. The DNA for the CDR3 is TGCAGTGCTAGTCAGACAGGGGGTTCAGATACGCAGTATTTT.

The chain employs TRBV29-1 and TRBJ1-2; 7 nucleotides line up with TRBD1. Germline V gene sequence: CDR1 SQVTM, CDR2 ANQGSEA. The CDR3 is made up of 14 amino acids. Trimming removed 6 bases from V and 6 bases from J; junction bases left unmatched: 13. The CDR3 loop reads CSVGDTGVHDGYTF. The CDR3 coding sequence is TGCAGCGTCGGAGACACAGGGGTTCACGATGGCTACACCTTC.

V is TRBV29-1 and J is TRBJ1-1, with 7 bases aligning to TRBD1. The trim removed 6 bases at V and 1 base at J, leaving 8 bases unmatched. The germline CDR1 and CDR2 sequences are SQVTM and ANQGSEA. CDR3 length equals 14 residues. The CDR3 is CSVLSRQGNTEAFF. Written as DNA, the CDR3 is TGCAGCGTCCTCTCCCGACAGGGGAACACTGAAGCTTTCTTT.

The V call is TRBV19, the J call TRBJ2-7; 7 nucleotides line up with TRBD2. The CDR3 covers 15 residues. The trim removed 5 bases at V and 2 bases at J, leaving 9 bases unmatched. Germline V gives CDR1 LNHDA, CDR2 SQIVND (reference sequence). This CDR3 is CASSEQLASAYEQYF. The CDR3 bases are TGTGCCAGTAGTGAACAACTAGCGTCGGCCTACGAGCAGTACTTC.

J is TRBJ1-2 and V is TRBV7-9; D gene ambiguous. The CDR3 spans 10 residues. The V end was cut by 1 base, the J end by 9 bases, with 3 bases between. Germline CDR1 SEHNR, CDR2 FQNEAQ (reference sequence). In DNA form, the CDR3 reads TGTGCCAGCAGCTTAGGGAGCTACACCTTC. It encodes CASSLGSYTF.

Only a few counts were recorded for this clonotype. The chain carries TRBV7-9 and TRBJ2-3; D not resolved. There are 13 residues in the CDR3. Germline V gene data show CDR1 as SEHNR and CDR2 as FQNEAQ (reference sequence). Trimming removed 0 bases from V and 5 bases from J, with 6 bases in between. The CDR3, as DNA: TGTGCCAGCAGCTTAGCTTCCGAAGATACGCAGTATTTT. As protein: CASSLASEDTQYF.

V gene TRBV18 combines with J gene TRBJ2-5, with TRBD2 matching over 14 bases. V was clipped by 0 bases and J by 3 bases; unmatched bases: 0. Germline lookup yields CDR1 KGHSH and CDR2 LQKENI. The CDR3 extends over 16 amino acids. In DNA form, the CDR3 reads TGTGCCAGCTCACCACCGACTAGCGGGAGGGAAGAGACCCAGTACTTC. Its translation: CASSPPTSGREETQYF.

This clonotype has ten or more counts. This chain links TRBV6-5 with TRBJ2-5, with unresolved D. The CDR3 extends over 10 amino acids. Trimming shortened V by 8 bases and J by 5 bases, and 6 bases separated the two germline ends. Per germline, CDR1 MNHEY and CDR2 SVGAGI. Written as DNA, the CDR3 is TGTGCCAGCGGCTGGGAGACCCAGTACTTC. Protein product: CASGWETQYF.

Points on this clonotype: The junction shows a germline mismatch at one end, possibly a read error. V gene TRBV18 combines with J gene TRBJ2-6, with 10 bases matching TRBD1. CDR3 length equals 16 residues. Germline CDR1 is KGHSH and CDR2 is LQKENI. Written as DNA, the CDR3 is TGTGCCAGCTCATCTACGTCAGGGACAGGGGCCAACGTCCTGACGTTC. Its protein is CASSSTSGTGANVLTF.

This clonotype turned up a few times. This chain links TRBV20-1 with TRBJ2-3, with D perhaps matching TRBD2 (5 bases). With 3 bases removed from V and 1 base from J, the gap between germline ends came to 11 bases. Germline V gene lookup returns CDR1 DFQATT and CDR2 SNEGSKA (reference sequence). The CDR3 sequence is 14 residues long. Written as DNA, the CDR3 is TGCAGTGCTAGTACGGGGTCGGGCACAGATACGCAGTATTTT. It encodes CSASTGSGTDTQYF.

The CDR3 is CASSLPIGGRAVTGELFF. The CDR3, as DNA: TGTGCCAGCAGCTTACCCATCGGCGGGAGGGCCGTCACCGGGGAGCTGTTTTTT. The rearrangement links TRBV11-2 to TRBJ2-2, with 9 nucleotides matching TRBD2. After removal of 2 bases from V and 4 bases from J, the junction contained 11 bases not matched to a gene. This CDR3 comprises 18 residues. Germline lookup yields CDR1 SGHAT and CDR2 FQNNGV.

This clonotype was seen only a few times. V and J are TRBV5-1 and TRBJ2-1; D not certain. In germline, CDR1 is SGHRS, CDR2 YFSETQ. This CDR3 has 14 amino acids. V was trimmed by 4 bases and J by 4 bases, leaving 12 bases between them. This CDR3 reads CASSPDGWYNEQFF. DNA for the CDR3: TGCGCCAGCAGCCCGGATGGCTGGTACAATGAGCAGTTCTTC.

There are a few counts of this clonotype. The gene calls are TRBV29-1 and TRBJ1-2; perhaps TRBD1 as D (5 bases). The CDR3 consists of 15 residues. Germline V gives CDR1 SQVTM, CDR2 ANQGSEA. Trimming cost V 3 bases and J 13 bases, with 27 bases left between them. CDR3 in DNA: TGCAGCGTTGACTTACCGGGACCCGAGGGTTGGTTAGCCACCTTC. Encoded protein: CSVDLPGPEGWLATF. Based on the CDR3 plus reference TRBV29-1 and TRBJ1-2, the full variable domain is SAVISQKPSRDICQRGTSLTIQCQVDSQVTMMFWYRQQPGQSLTLIATANQGSEATYESGFVIDKFPISRPNLTFSTLTVSNMSPEDSSIYLCSVDLPGPEGWLATFGSGTRLTVV.

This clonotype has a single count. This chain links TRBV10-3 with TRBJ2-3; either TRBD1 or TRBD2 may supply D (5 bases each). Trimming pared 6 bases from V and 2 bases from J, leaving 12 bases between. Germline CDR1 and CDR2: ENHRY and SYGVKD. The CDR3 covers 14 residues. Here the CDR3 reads CAIREWDPTDTQYF. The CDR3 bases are TGTGCCATCAGGGAATGGGACCCCACAGATACGCAGTATTTT.

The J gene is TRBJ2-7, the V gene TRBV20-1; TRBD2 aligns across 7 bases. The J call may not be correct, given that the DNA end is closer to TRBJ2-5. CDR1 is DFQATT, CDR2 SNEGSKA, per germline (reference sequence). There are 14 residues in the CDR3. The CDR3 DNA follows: TGCAGTGCTAACCGGGGAGGGGCTGTGGAGACCCAGTACTTC. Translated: CSANRGGAVETQYF.

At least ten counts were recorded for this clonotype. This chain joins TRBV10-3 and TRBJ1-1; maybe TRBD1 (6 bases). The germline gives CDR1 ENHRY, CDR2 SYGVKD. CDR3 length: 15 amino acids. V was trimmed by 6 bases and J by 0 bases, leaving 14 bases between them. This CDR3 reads CAIRDSYAMNTEAFF. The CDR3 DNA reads TGTGCCATCAGGGACAGCTACGCTATGAACACTGAAGCTTTCTTT.

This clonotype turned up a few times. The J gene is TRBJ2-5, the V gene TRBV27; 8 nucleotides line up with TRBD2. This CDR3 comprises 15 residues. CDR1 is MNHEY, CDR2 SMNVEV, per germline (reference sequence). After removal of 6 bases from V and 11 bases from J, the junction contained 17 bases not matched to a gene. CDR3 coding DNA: TGTGCCAGCAGCCGCCCAGGCGGGACTAGATGGGAGCAGTACTTC. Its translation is CASSRPGGTRWEQYF.

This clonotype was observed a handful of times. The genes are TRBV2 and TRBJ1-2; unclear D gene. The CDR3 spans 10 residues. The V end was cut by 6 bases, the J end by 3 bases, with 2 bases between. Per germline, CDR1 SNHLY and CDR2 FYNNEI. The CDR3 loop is CASSDYGYTF. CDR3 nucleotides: TGTGCCAGCAGCGACTATGGCTACACCTTC.

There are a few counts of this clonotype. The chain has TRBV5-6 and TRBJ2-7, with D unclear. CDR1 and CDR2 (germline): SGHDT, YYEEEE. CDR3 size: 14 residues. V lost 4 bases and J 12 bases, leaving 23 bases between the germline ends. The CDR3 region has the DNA TGTGCCAGCAGCCACTCAAGTGGGGAAGAGACCCGGTACTTC. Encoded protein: CASSHSSGEETRYF.

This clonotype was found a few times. The CDR3 spells CAASDLGEQYF. The CDR3 DNA follows: TGTGCCGCTTCAGACCTGGGGGAGCAGTACTTC. The V and J genes are TRBV10-3 and TRBJ2-7; D uncertain. CDR1 is ENHRY and CDR2 is SYGVKD in the germline V gene. CDR3 length: 11 residues. V shed 11 bases and J shed 7 bases, with 15 bases lying between them.

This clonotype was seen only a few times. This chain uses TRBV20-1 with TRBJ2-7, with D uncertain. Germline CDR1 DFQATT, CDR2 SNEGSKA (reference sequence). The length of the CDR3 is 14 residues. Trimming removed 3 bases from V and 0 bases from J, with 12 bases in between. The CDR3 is CSASPSPYSYEQYF. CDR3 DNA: TGCAGTGCTAGTCCCTCCCCCTACTCCTACGAGCAGTACTTC.